Shown below are 15 T cell receptor beta chains from a single sample sequenced in a study of blood T cell repertoires in COVID-19. Sequenced by immunoSEQ multiplex PCR; TCRdb stores in-frame clones only, minus some. The sample lists around 300,000 clones, about 89% occurring once. The sample consisted of PBMCs or T cells enriched from blood (not recorded which). These receptors were taken from a woman between 40 and 50 years old who had recovered from COVID-19.

This clone was seen a handful of times. The chain carries TRBV9 and TRBJ2-3, with 14 nucleotides matching TRBD2. CDR1 is SGDLS, CDR2 YYNGEE, per germline. Trimming cost V 3 bases and J 10 bases; bases outside gene matches: 7. The length of the CDR3 is 15 residues. The CDR3 bases are TGTGCCAGCAGCGCGGGGACTAGCGGGGGTTTTGCGCAGTATTTT. The encoded protein is CASSAGTSGGFAQYF. The variable domain in full, completed from reference TRBV9 and TRBJ2-3, reads DSGVTQTPKHLITATGQRVTLRCSPRSGDLSVYWYQQSLDQGLQFLIQYYNGEERAKGNILERFSAQQFPDLHSELNLSSLELGDSALYFCASSAGTSGGFAQYFGPGTRLTVL.

The CDR3: CATSPYSNQPQHF. DNA of the CDR3: TGTGCCACCAGCCCCTATAGCAATCAGCCCCAGCATTTT. The chain employs TRBV15 and TRBJ1-5; D is uncertain. The CDR3 loop spans 13 amino acids. CDR1 and CDR2 from the germline V gene are LNHNV and YYDKDF (reference sequence). V dropped 5 bases and J dropped 0 bases, with 5 bases sitting between them.

The chain employs TRBV30 and TRBJ2-2; TRBD2 agrees at 10 bases. The CDR3 totals 16 residues. J lost 5 bases, V lost 1 base, and 7 bases had no gene match. Germline V CDR1 and CDR2: GTSNPN, SVGIG (reference sequence). The CDR3 DNA is TGTGCCTGGAGTGGCAGCGGGAGGGCCAGAACCGGGGAGCTGTTTTTT. The encoded protein is CAWSGSGRARTGELFF. The full variable domain, rest sourced from reference TRBV30 and TRBJ2-2, is SQTIHQWPATLVQPVGSPLSLECTVEGTSNPNLYWYRQAAGRGLQLLFYSVGIGQISSEVPQNLSASRPQDRQFILSSKKLLLSDSGFYLCAWSGSGRARTGELFFGEGSRLTVL.

The V call is TRBV5-4, the J call TRBJ1-6, with a possible D match to TRBD1 (6 bases). The V end was cut by 3 bases, the J end by 7 bases, with 11 bases between. The CDR3 sequence is 14 residues long. Germline lookup yields CDR1 SGHNT and CDR2 YYREEE (reference sequence). In DNA form, the CDR3 reads TGTGCCAGCAGCTGGGGGCTGGGGAATTCACCCCTCCACTTT. Its translation is CASSWGLGNSPLHF.

The rearrangement links TRBV6-2 or TRBV6-3 to TRBJ2-1; 10 nucleotides line up with TRBD2. Per the germline V gene, CDR1 is MNHEY and CDR2 is SVGEGT. The CDR3 consists of 16 residues. Losses at the gene ends were 2 bases for V and 9 bases for J; bases not matched to a gene: 10. The chain's CDR3 is CASSYRERGGPSEQFF. The CDR3 nucleotides read TGTGCCAGCAGTTACCGGGAGCGGGGGGGCCCCTCTGAGCAGTTCTTC.

The gene calls are TRBV19 and TRBJ1-2; TRBD1 agrees at 8 bases. V lost 5 bases and J lost 2; bases outside the gene matches: 7. Per the germline V gene, CDR1 is LNHDA and CDR2 is SQIVND (reference sequence). CDR3 length equals 15 residues. The CDR3 here is CASSPWTGSNYGYTF. The DNA of the CDR3 is TGTGCCAGTAGTCCCTGGACAGGGTCAAACTATGGCTACACCTTC.

The chain employs TRBV2 and TRBJ1-6; D possibly corresponds to TRBD1 (5 bases). The V gene lost 8 bases and the J gene lost 7 bases, with 12 bases spanning the gap. CDR3 length: 13 amino acids. The germline V gene encodes CDR1 SNHLY and CDR2 FYNNEI. The CDR3 coding sequence is TGTGCCAGCCAGGGTCTGGGGAATTCACCCCTCCACTTT. It specifies CASQGLGNSPLHF.

This chain connects TRBV25-1 to TRBJ2-7; 7 positions agree with TRBD2. Losses at the gene ends were 5 bases for V and 3 bases for J; bases not matched to a gene: 13. Germline values: CDR1 MGHDK, CDR2 SYGVNS. This CDR3 has 16 amino acids. The CDR3 DNA follows: TGTGCCAGCAGTTCCCTAGTGGGGGAGGGCCTCTACGAGCAGTACTTC. It is translated as CASSSLVGEGLYEQYF.

This chain uses TRBV11-2 with TRBJ1-1, with D perhaps TRBD1 (5 bases). The germline V and J ends were trimmed by 0 bases and 8 bases, with 16 bases remaining between them. The CDR3 sequence is 15 residues long. Germline-derived CDR1 and CDR2 are SGHAT and FQNNGV. This chain's CDR3 is CASSLEWGGELEAFF. DNA for the CDR3: TGTGCCAGCAGCTTAGAGTGGGGAGGGGAGTTGGAAGCTTTCTTT.

The chain combines TRBV5-1 with TRBJ1-1; D uncertain. Germline values: CDR1 SGHRS, CDR2 YFSETQ. The V end lost 0 bases, the J end lost 6 bases, and 9 bases lay between the germline ends. There are 13 residues in the CDR3. The CDR3 DNA follows: TGCGCCAGCAGCTTGGAGGGCGGGGCTGAAGCTTTCTTT. Its translation: CASSLEGGAEAFF.

This chain links TRBV2 with TRBJ2-5; D is uncertain. V was cut by 6 bases and J by 3 bases, with 5 bases left in between. This CDR3 is built from 11 residues. Germline V gene sequence: CDR1 SNHLY, CDR2 FYNNEI. CDR3 residues: CASSPKETQYF. CDR3 in DNA: TGTGCCAGCAGCCCAAAAGAGACCCAGTACTTC. The complete variable domain, with remaining parts taken from reference TRBV2 and TRBJ2-5, reads EPEVTQTPSHQVTQMGQEVILRCVPISNHLYFYWYRQILGQKVEFLVSFYNNEISEKSEIFDDQFSVERPDGSNFTLKIRSTKLEDSAMYFCASSPKETQYFGPGTRLLVL.

The genes are TRBV9 and TRBJ1-2; D unresolved. Germline CDR1 reads SGDLS; CDR2 reads YYNGEE. This CDR3 has 14 residues. Trimming left V 4 bases short and J 4 bases short, with 14 bases between. The CDR3 sequence is CASSPGNLLYGYTF. In nucleotides, the CDR3 is TGTGCCAGCAGCCCAGGAAACCTTCTCTATGGCTACACCTTC. Together with reference TRBV9 and TRBJ1-2, the CDR3 gives the full variable domain: DSGVTQTPKHLITATGQRVTLRCSPRSGDLSVYWYQQSLDQGLQFLIQYYNGEERAKGNILERFSAQQFPDLHSELNLSSLELGDSALYFCASSPGNLLYGYTFGSGTRLTVV.

The chain links TRBV7-2 to TRBJ1-3, with TRBD1 as a possible D gene (5 bases). V lost 3 bases, J lost 0 bases, and 12 bases lay in between. The CDR3 has 16 residues. Germline assignment: CDR1 SGHTA and CDR2 FQGNSA. The CDR3 bases are TGTGCCAGCAGCTTGAATCAGGGATCCTCTGGAAACACCATATATTTT. Translation: CASSLNQGSSGNTIYF.

Many counts were recorded for this clone. This chain links TRBV5-4 with TRBJ1-6; the match to TRBD1 covers 9 bases. Germline V gene sequence: CDR1 SGHNT, CDR2 YYREEE (reference sequence). The CDR3 runs 16 residues. J lost 10 bases, V lost 0 bases, and 8 bases had no gene match. The CDR3 region is CASSLAPGQGSSPLHF. DNA of the CDR3: TGTGCCAGCAGCTTGGCTCCGGGACAGGGATCCTCACCCCTCCACTTT.

This chain joins TRBV5-1 and TRBJ2-1; D remains ambiguous. Trimming pared 0 bases from V and 10 bases from J, leaving 11 bases between. This CDR3 comprises 13 residues. From germline, CDR1 is SGHRS and CDR2 YFSETQ. The CDR3 nucleotides are TGCGCCAGCAGCTTGGTTCCCGGTTCCGAGCAGTTCTTC. Protein sequence: CASSLVPGSEQFF.